These 13 T cell receptor beta chains share one sample of origin, sequenced in a study of breast tumors, draining lymph nodes, adjacent tissues. TCRdb ran MiXCR on the multiplex PCR reads and lists one entry per CDR3 protein. The sample has about 20,000 distinct CDR3 sequences; around 46% are singletons. Sample: breast tumor tissue. The origin of the receptors is a female donor with breast cancer. Some clones in this sample may be carry-over from other donors' samples.

V gene TRBV20-1 combines with J gene TRBJ2-3, with 13 bases matching TRBD2. This CDR3 spans 14 amino acids. V was pared by 1 base and J by 10 bases, with 5 bases of the junction left unmatched. CDR1 and CDR2 (germline): DFQATT, SNEGSKA (reference sequence). For the CDR3, the DNA is TGCAGTGCTAGAGGGACTAGCGGGGGTCTCCCGCAGTATTTT. It specifies CSARGTSGGLPQYF.

This clonotype was picked up a small number of times. In DNA form, the CDR3 reads TGTGCCAGCTCACTAGGCTCCACAGATACGCAGTATTTT. This translates into CASSLGSTDTQYF. The chain recombines TRBV18 with TRBJ2-3; the D is unclear. The CDR3 extends over 13 amino acids. The germline CDR1 and CDR2 sequences are KGHSH and LQKENI. V gave up 4 bases and J gave up 2 bases, with 7 bases separating them.

This clonotype was picked up one time. CDR3 coding DNA: TGCAGTGCTAGAGACCAGGAGGGGAGGTCCGAGCAGTACTTC. As protein: CSARDQEGRSEQYF. The chain recombines TRBV20-1 with TRBJ2-7, with a possible D match to TRBD2 (6 bases). The germline V and J ends were trimmed by 0 bases and 6 bases, with 15 bases remaining between them. CDR1 is DFQATT and CDR2 is SNEGSKA in the germline V gene (reference sequence). The CDR3 covers 14 residues.

This clonotype is judged medium-sized. The chain employs TRBV6-6 and TRBJ2-3, with 7 nucleotides matching TRBD2. The CDR3 extends over 16 amino acids. The V gene end was trimmed by 7 bases and the J gene end by 1 base; junction bases not matched to a gene: 11. Germline V gene sequence: CDR1 MNHNY, CDR2 SVGAGI (reference sequence). CDR3 sequence reads: CASILDSAGGTDTQYF. CDR3 bases: TGTGCCAGCATCTTAGACTCCGCGGGAGGCACAGATACGCAGTATTTT.

Only one count was recorded for this clonotype. V usage is TRBV4-1 and J usage is TRBJ1-3; possible D gene TRBD1, 6 bases. CDR3 length: 16 residues. From germline, CDR1 is MGHRA and CDR2 YSYEKL. Trimming took off 3 bases at V and 2 bases at J, with 14 bases between the two ends. The chain's CDR3 is CASSHVSQGTGNTIYF. The CDR3 coding sequence is TGCGCCAGCAGCCACGTTAGTCAGGGGACTGGAAACACCATATATTTT.

This clonotype is judged medium-sized. The chain employs TRBV7-9 and TRBJ2-7; D not resolved. Germline assignment: CDR1 SEHNR and CDR2 FQNEAQ (reference sequence). The CDR3 is 13 residues long. V shed 6 bases and J shed 5 bases, with 14 bases lying between them. The CDR3 is CASSYTYQNEQYF. CDR3 sequence (DNA): TGTGCCAGCAGTTACACGTACCAAAACGAGCAGTACTTC. The full variable domain, rest sourced from reference TRBV7-9 and TRBJ2-7, is DTGVSQNPRHKITKRGQNVTFRCDPISEHNRLYWYRQTLGQGPEFLTYFQNEAQLEKSRLLSDRFSAERPKGSFSTLEIQRTEQGDSAMYLCASSYTYQNEQYFGPGTRLTVT.

J is TRBJ2-2 and V is TRBV5-1, with 7 bases identical to TRBD2. Germline loops: CDR1 SGHRS, CDR2 YFSETQ. V lost 4 bases, J lost 6 bases, and 9 bases stayed unmatched. CDR3 length: 15 residues. In DNA, the CDR3 is TGCGCCAGCAGCGCGGGTAGCGGGTATCCCGGGGAGCTGTTTTTT. Amino acids: CASSAGSGYPGELFF.

This clonotype was counted many times. The genes are TRBV7-6 and TRBJ2-2; no clear D gene. CDR3 length: 16 residues. Trimming removed 5 bases from V and 0 bases from J, with 13 bases in between. Germline CDR1 and CDR2: SGHVS and FNYEAQ. This chain's CDR3 is CASSPRLDANTGELFF. The CDR3 DNA follows: TGTGCCAGCAGCCCTCGCCTAGACGCGAACACCGGGGAGCTGTTTTTT.

A note on this clonotype: The DNA is left out, because the CDR3 cannot be placed on it with certainty; the CDR3 is given as TCRdb lists it. This chain uses TRBV7-9 with TRBJ2-5; the table assigns TRBD2, which was not confirmed against the DNA. The CDR3 spans 20 amino acids, including both terminal residues. Germline V gene sequence: CDR1 SEHNR, CDR2 FQNEAQ (reference sequence). The CDR3 reads CASSFYICSARVLVEGTQYF.

This clonotype was seen just once. The CDR3, as DNA: TGTGCCAGCAGCCGAAGGACTGGGACCGGGGAGCTGTTTTTT. Amino acid sequence: CASSRRTGTGELFF. The chain employs TRBV6-2 or TRBV6-3 and TRBJ2-2; a possible D gene is TRBD2 (5 bases). The CDR3 spans 14 residues. Germline assignment: CDR1 MNHEY and CDR2 SVGEGT. V dropped 6 bases and J dropped 5 bases, with 13 bases sitting between them.

This clonotype showed up many times. The chain links TRBV30 to TRBJ2-7; D gene unclear. Germline V lookup: CDR1 GTSNPN, CDR2 SVGIG (reference sequence). Trimming removed 4 bases from V and 3 bases from J, with 10 bases in between. The CDR3 contains 12 residues. CDR3 bases: TGTGCCTGGACCTCAGGCCGCTACGAGCAGTACTTC. It yields the protein CAWTSGRYEQYF.

This clonotype was picked up many times. V and J are TRBV13 and TRBJ2-1; D perhaps matches TRBD2 (5 bases). CDR3 size: 17 residues. CDR1 and CDR2 (germline): PRHDT, FYEKMQ (reference sequence). Trimming shortened V by 4 bases and J by 1 base, and 17 bases separated the two germline ends. CDR3 DNA: TGTGCCAGCAGCTCCAGTGGGAGCACTATTTCCTACAATGAGCAGTTCTTC. Amino acid sequence: CASSSSGSTISYNEQFF.

By frequency in the sample, this clonotype is medium-sized (0.01 to 0.1%). This chain joins TRBV14 and TRBJ2-1; 11 bases are shared with TRBD2. V lost 4 bases, J lost 8 bases, and 4 bases stayed unmatched. From germline, CDR1 is SGHDN and CDR2 FVKESK. The CDR3 runs 14 residues. In DNA, the CDR3 is TGTGCCAGCAGCCTAGCGGGAGGGCTGGATGAGCAGTTCTTC. Protein product: CASSLAGGLDEQFF. Using reference TRBV14 and TRBJ2-1 for the parts outside the CDR3, the full variable domain is EAGVTQFPSHSVIEKGQTVTLRCDPISGHDNLYWYRRVMGKEIKFLLHFVKESKQDESGMPNNRFLAERTGGTYSTLKVQPAELEDSGVYFCASSLAGGLDEQFFGPGTRLTVL.